This T cell receptor (beta chain) came from a study of OX40 agonist ivuxolimab in advanced cancers. Study-wide context: Aged roughly 23 to 90 with a mean of 60 years, they were around 83% male.

Clones were sequenced by immunoSEQ multiplex PCR, and TCRdb holds only the in-frame ones, with some missing. Altogether 60,000 to 80,000 clones are present, around 80% being singletons, with the ten largest covering less than 5.5%. Per the germline V gene, CDR1 is LNHNV and CDR2 is YYDKDF (reference sequence). This CDR3 has 14 amino acids. V gave up 1 base and J gave up 5 bases, with 9 bases separating them. The TCR sequence derives from an adult with an advanced solid tumor such as melanoma, head and neck, liver or kidney cancer. V is TRBV15 and J is TRBJ2-1; D uncertain. The sequences come from CD4+ or CD8+ T cells sorted from blood, collected in a trial of the OX40 agonist ivuxolimab. CDR3 sequence: CATSRGFTDNEQFF. The CDR3, as DNA: TGTGCCACCAGCAGAGGCTTTACAGACAATGAGCAGTTCTTC.